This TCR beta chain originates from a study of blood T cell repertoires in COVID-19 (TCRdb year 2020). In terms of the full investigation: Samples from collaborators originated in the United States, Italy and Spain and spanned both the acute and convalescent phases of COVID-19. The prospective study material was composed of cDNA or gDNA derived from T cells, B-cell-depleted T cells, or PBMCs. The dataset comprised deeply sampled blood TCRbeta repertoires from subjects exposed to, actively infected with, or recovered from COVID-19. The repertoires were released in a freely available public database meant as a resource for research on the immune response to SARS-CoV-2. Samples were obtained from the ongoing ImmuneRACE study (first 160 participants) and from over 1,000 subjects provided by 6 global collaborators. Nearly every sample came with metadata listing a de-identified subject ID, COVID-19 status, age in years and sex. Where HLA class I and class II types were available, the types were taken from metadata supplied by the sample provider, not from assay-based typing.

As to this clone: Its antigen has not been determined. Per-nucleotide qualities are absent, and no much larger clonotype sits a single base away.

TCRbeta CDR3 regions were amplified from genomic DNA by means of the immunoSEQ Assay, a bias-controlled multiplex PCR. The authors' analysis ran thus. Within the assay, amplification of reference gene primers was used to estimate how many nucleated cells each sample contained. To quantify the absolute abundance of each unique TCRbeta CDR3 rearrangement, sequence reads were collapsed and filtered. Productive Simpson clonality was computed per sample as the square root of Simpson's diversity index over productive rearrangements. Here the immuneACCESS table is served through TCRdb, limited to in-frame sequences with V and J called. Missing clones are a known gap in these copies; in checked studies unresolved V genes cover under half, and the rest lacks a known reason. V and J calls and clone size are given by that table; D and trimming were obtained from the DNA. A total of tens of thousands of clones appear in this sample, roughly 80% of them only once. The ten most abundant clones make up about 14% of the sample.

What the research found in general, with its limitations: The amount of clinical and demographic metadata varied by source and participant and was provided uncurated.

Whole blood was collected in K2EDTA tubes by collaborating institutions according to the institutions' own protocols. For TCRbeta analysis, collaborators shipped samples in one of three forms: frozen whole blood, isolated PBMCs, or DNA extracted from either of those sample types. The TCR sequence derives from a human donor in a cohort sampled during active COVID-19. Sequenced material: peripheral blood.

The CDR3 has the sequence CSASMSGSYNEQFF. DNA sequence: TGCAGTGCTAGTATGTCGGGGAGCTACAATGAGCAGTTCTTC. The sequence links TRBV20-1 to TRBJ2-1, with a tentative D gene TRBD2 over 5 matching bases. The germline V gene (reference sequence) specifies DFQATT as CDR1 and SNEGSKA as CDR2. V is shortened by 3 bases, J by 3 bases, and the region joining them spans 12 bases. CDR3 length: 14 amino acids, cysteine to phenylalanine. Only CDR3 DNA is held: 42 bases, read in frame from base 1.